Below are 17 T cell receptor beta chains sequenced from a single sample in a study of T cells in Graves' hyperthyroidism and ophthalmopathy. It was RNA transcripts that yielded the amplified TCR beta CDR3 regions. Using the HTBI primer set, a first-round RT-PCR was run on the TCR CDR3. TCRdb processed the multiplex PCR reads anew with MiXCR; each CDR3 protein has one entry. The sample contains hundreds of thousands of distinct CDR3 sequences, 13% of which appear only once. The specimen was blood. These TCRs come from a woman in her late teens or twenties with Graves' hyperthyroidism.

This clonotype was seen at least ten times. The CDR3 sequence is CASSEGQPQHF. CDR3 DNA sequence: TGTGCCAGCAGTGAAGGCCAGCCCCAGCATTTT. The gene calls are TRBV6-1 and TRBJ1-5, with no clear D. This CDR3 region has 11 residues. V lost 1 base and J lost 7, with 2 bases in between. From germline, CDR1 is MNHNS and CDR2 SASEGT.

At least ten counts were recorded for this clonotype. The gene calls are TRBV13 and TRBJ2-7; D unresolved. Germline CDR1 PRHDT, CDR2 FYEKMQ (reference sequence). This CDR3 has 14 amino acids. Trimming took off 3 bases at V and 0 bases at J, with 9 bases between the two ends. Here the CDR3 reads CASSLEKSSYEQYF. The CDR3 coding sequence is TGTGCCAGCAGCTTGGAAAAGAGCTCCTACGAGCAGTACTTC.

This clonotype was observed many times. This chain uses TRBV24-1 with TRBJ2-7; weak D call: TRBD1 (5 bases). CDR1 and CDR2 from the germline V gene are KGHDR and SFDVKD. V gave up 3 bases and J gave up 2 bases, with 13 bases separating them. The CDR3 runs 15 residues. The CDR3 here is CATSDPYRKTYEQYF. The CDR3 nucleotides read TGTGCCACCAGTGATCCCTACAGGAAGACCTACGAGCAGTACTTC.

This clonotype has more than one count but fewer than ten. This chain joins TRBV6-1 and TRBJ1-6; 7 bases align to TRBD1. CDR1 and CDR2 from the germline V gene are MNHNS and SASEGT. The CDR3 loop spans 18 amino acids. Germline trimming cut 5 bases from V and 0 bases from J; bases unmatched to any gene: 10. The DNA of the CDR3 is TGTGCCAGCAGTTCTATTTCAGGGGGAAGCTCCTATAATTCACCCCTCCACTTT. Translation gives CASSSISGGSSYNSPLHF.

This clonotype was detected many times. This sequence joins TRBV6-1 and TRBJ1-5, with D uncertain. Trimming took off 2 bases at V and 9 bases at J, with 17 bases between the two ends. Germline V gives CDR1 MNHNS, CDR2 SASEGT. The CDR3 is made up of 15 amino acids. DNA of the CDR3: TGTGCCAGCAGTGAAAGGGAAGGCCGCGGATGGCCCCAGCATTTT. It encodes CASSEREGRGWPQHF.

Ten or more counts support this clonotype. This chain connects TRBV11-2 to TRBJ1-2, with D uncertain. V lost 0 bases to trimming and J lost 3 bases, with 5 bases between them. Germline V lookup: CDR1 SGHAT, CDR2 FQNNGV. This CDR3 spans 13 amino acids. The CDR3 DNA reads as TGTGCCAGCAGCTTAGATAGCGACTATGGCTACACCTTC. Its translation is CASSLDSDYGYTF.

This clonotype has a handful of counts. This rearrangement joins TRBV5-6 to TRBJ2-5; possible D gene TRBD2, 6 bases. This CDR3 contains 17 residues. Germline V CDR1 and CDR2: SGHDT, YYEEEE. Trimming took off 3 bases at V and 0 bases at J, with 18 bases between the two ends. The CDR3: CASSSKRLVNHQETQYF. CDR3 nucleotides: TGTGCCAGCAGCTCGAAAAGACTAGTAAACCACCAAGAGACCCAGTACTTC.

The sample holds many counts of this clonotype. The chain employs TRBV6-1 and TRBJ2-7; D is perhaps TRBD1 (6 bases). CDR1 is MNHNS, CDR2 SASEGT, per germline. V was shortened by 8 bases and J by 2 bases, with 16 bases between the two germline ends. This CDR3 region has 14 residues. CDR3 in amino acids: CASATGTRPYEQYF. In DNA, the CDR3 is TGTGCCAGCGCTACCGGGACACGTCCCTACGAGCAGTACTTC.

The table lists this clonotype with a few counts. This chain joins TRBV19 and TRBJ1-6; D is unclear. Germline V gene data show CDR1 as LNHDA and CDR2 as SQIVND (reference sequence). Trimming cost V 8 bases and J 7 bases, with 15 bases left between them. The CDR3 loop spans 14 amino acids. The CDR3 nucleotides are TGTGCCAGTCAGCCAGGCCACCCAAATTCACCCCTCCACTTT. Amino acids: CASQPGHPNSPLHF.

This clonotype was seen many times. The V call is TRBV5-8, the J call TRBJ1-2; 9 bases map to TRBD1. Germline CDR1 and CDR2: SGHTS and YDEGEE. Trimming cost V 4 bases and J 6 bases; bases outside gene matches: 10. The CDR3 extends over 15 amino acids. The CDR3 bases are TGTGCCAGCAGCCCTACCCGGACAGGGGCGAATGGCTACACCTTC. Protein: CASSPTRTGANGYTF.

This clonotype was detected ten times or more. The chain couples TRBV7-2 to TRBJ2-1, with D possibly being TRBD1 (6 bases). V lost 5 bases and J 2 bases, leaving 13 bases between the germline ends. The CDR3 runs to 15 residues. Germline CDR1 and CDR2: SGHTA and FQGNSA. The CDR3 loop reads CASSRQGSTYNEQFF. In DNA, the CDR3 is TGTGCCAGCAGCCGGCAGGGGTCTACCTACAATGAGCAGTTCTTC.

The table lists this clonotype with many counts. The chain has TRBV3-1 and TRBJ1-5; D not resolved. CDR1 is LGHDT, CDR2 YNNKEL, per germline (reference sequence). V lost 8 bases, J lost 0 bases, and 5 bases lay in between. The CDR3 totals 12 residues. CDR3 residues: CASGYSNQPQHF. CDR3 sequence (DNA): TGTGCCAGCGGCTATAGCAATCAGCCCCAGCATTTT.

The sample holds many counts of this clonotype. This rearrangement joins TRBV27 to TRBJ1-2; D unresolved. This CDR3 is built from 15 residues. Per germline, CDR1 MNHEY and CDR2 SMNVEV (reference sequence). Trimming removed 2 bases at V and 6 bases at J, with 16 bases between. The CDR3 here is CASSLQYGDYHGYTF. For the CDR3, the DNA is TGTGCCAGCAGTTTACAGTATGGGGATTATCATGGCTACACCTTC.

This clonotype was counted ten times or more. The chain joins TRBV5-6 to TRBJ2-3, with 8 positions matching TRBD2. The CDR3 runs 15 residues. V trimming: 2 bases; J trimming: 4 bases; junction bases outside the gene matches: 6. Germline assignment: CDR1 SGHDT and CDR2 YYEEEE. The CDR3 reads CASSFGGAGADTQYF. CDR3 coding DNA: TGTGCCAGCAGCTTCGGGGGAGCGGGGGCAGATACGCAGTATTTT.

This clonotype was seen ten or more times. This chain joins TRBV2 and TRBJ1-2; D is unresolved. Trimming shortened V by 3 bases and J by 4 bases, and 12 bases separated the two germline ends. This CDR3 has 14 residues. In germline, CDR1 is SNHLY, CDR2 FYNNEI. For the CDR3, the DNA is TGTGCCAGCAGTGATGTCGGGAGCACCTATGGCTACACCTTC. Its protein is CASSDVGSTYGYTF. Full variable domain (outside the CDR3, taken from reference TRBV2 and TRBJ1-2): EPEVTQTPSHQVTQMGQEVILRCVPISNHLYFYWYRQILGQKVEFLVSFYNNEISEKSEIFDDQFSVERPDGSNFTLKIRSTKLEDSAMYFCASSDVGSTYGYTFGSGTRLTVV.

The J gene is TRBJ1-1, the V gene TRBV20-1; D remains unclear. V lost 7 bases, J lost 1 base, and 13 bases lay in between. The CDR3 has 13 amino acids. The germline CDR1 and CDR2 sequences are DFQATT and SNEGSKA (reference sequence). The CDR3 nucleotides are TGCAGTGTAACACAGTGGGAGAACACTGAAGCTTTCTTT. This translates into CSVTQWENTEAFF.

V is TRBV9 and J is TRBJ2-5; 7 nucleotides line up with TRBD2. The CDR3 covers 15 residues. The V and J ends lost 4 bases and 2 bases, in that order; junction bases with no gene match: 8. Germline V gives CDR1 SGDLS, CDR2 YYNGEE. The CDR3 DNA sequence: TGTGCCAGCAGCCCCCGCGGGAGCCTACAAGAGACCCAGTACTTC. Protein product: CASSPRGSLQETQYF.